The rows below give T cell receptor beta chains drawn from one sample of a study of shared clonotypes between healthy human individuals. Profiled with immunoSEQ multiplex PCR; TCRdb holds only in-frame clones, not every one. The sample includes around 980,000 clones, around 82% seen only once; the top ten take 0.61%. Sequenced: memory CD4+ T cells from PBMCs. Receptors originate from a man between 18 and 29 years old in good health. Some clones in this sample may be carry-over from other donors' samples. Each CDR3 is given with its conserved first and last residue. D genes are given only for firm matches. Clone size is not always given. Where it is, it says once, few, many or a class for expanded clones.

TRBV19	NA	TRBD2	TRBJ2-3	CASSILAGERARPDTQYF	TGTGCCAGTAGTATTTTAGCGGGAGAGAGGGCACGTCCAGATACGCAGTATTTT
TRBV7-2	NA	NA	TRBJ2-7	CASSSQTRYEQYF	TGTGCCAGCAGCTCACAAACGCGGTACGAGCAGTACTTC
TRBV21-1	once	NA	TRBJ2-2	CASSKFGGLAGTGELFF	TGTGCCAGCAGCAAATTTGGGGGACTAGCGGGAACCGGGGAGCTGTTTTTT
TRBV7-9	NA	NA	TRBJ2-7	CASSLVRGPDEQYF	TGTGCCAGCAGCTTAGTCCGGGGGCCAGACGAGCAGTACTTC
TRBV10-3	NA	TRBD1	TRBJ2-5	CAISGGTGGGETQYF	TGTGCCATCAGTGGAGGGACAGGGGGCGGGGAGACCCAGTACTTC
TRBV25-1	NA	NA	TRBJ1-1	CASMRMGHMNTEAFF	TGTGCCAGCATGAGGATGGGTCACATGAACACTGAAGCTTTCTTT
TRBV30	NA	TRBD2	TRBJ2-1	CAWSGGGAHSYNEQFF	TGTGCCTGGAGTGGGGGGGGAGCCCACTCCTACAATGAGCAGTTCTTC
TRBV30	NA	NA	TRBJ1-3	CAWSGLGGNTIYF	TGTGCCTGGAGTGGGTTGGGGGGAAACACCATATATTTT
TRBV5-4	NA	TRBD2	TRBJ2-1	CASSLAVFGLANNEQFF	TGTGCCAGCAGCTTGGCCGTCTTTGGACTAGCGAACAATGAGCAGTTCTTC
TRBV29-1	few	TRBD2	TRBJ2-7	CSVNIRGLAGEQYF	TGCAGCGTTAATATTCGGGGACTAGCGGGCGAGCAGTACTTC
TRBV5-1	NA	NA	TRBJ2-7	CASSLEVDYEQYF	TGCGCCAGCAGCTTGGAGGTGGACTACGAGCAGTACTTC
TRBV7-8	once	NA	TRBJ2-7	CASSLAGSDEQYF	TGTGCCAGCAGCTTGGCGGGGAGCGACGAGCAGTACTTC
TRBV5-1	many	NA	TRBJ2-3	CASSNQGLGTDTQYF	TGCGCCAGCAGCAACCAGGGCCTTGGAACAGATACGCAGTATTTT
TRBV5-1	NA	NA	TRBJ1-1	CASSLGRSLGEAFF	TGCGCCAGCAGCTTGGGACGGAGTTTGGGGGAAGCTTTCTTT
TRBV18	NA	NA	TRBJ1-3	CASSSGASGGNTIYF	TGTGCCAGCTCTTCAGGGGCCTCCGGCGGAAACACCATATATTTT
TRBV27	NA	TRBD1	TRBJ1-2	CASSIHRGSYGYTF	TGTGCCAGCAGTATTCACAGGGGTTCCTATGGCTACACCTTC
TRBV4-2	NA	TRBD2	TRBJ2-5	CASSPSHSGGQETQYF	TGTGCCAGCAGCCCAAGTCATAGCGGGGGCCAAGAGACCCAGTACTTC
TRBV28	NA	NA	TRBJ2-3	CASSDPGATDTQYF	TGTGCCAGCAGCGACCCCGGGGCCACAGATACGCAGTATTTT
TRBV4-2	NA	NA	TRBJ2-3	CASSQDGPRGGQTDTQYF	TGTGCCAGCAGCCAAGATGGTCCAAGAGGGGGTCAGACCGATACGCAGTATTTT
TRBV18	NA	NA	TRBJ2-7	CASSPVRGFYEQYF	TGTGCCAGCTCACCAGTGAGGGGGTTCTACGAGCAGTACTTC
TRBV19	NA	TRBD1	TRBJ2-5	CASSSPGQGVGEQYF	TGTGCCAGTAGTAGCCCGGGACAGGGGGTAGGAGAGCAGTACTTC
TRBV11-3	NA	NA	TRBJ2-1	CASSPSGGAGQFF	TGTGCCAGCAGCCCCTCCGGGGGTGCGGGGCAGTTCTTC
TRBV28	NA	TRBD1	TRBJ2-3	CASSLDRGDTDTQYF	TGTGCCAGCAGTTTGGACAGGGGAGACACAGATACGCAGTATTTT
TRBV19	NA	NA	TRBJ2-7	CASSMRRGVHEQYF	TGTGCCAGTAGTATGCGCCGGGGCGTCCACGAGCAGTACTTC
TRBV7-2	NA	NA	TRBJ1-2	CASSLARGTADGYTF	TGTGCCAGCAGCTTAGCTAGGGGGACTGCCGATGGCTACACCTTC
TRBV7-2	NA	NA	TRBJ1-1	CASKAEVEAFF	TGTGCCAGCAAGGCCGAAGTTGAAGCTTTCTTT
TRBV28	NA	TRBD1	TRBJ2-7	CASSFQKVQGASEQYF	TGTGCCAGCAGTTTCCAAAAGGTCCAGGGGGCCTCCGAGCAGTACTTC
TRBV9	NA	TRBD1	TRBJ2-3	CASSVGAGQGPGGDTQYF	TGTGCCAGCAGCGTAGGGGCGGGACAGGGTCCGGGTGGAGATACGCAGTATTTT
TRBV27	NA	NA	TRBJ2-1	CASSPRPARSNEQFF	TGTGCCAGCAGCCCCCGTCCAGCACGGAGTAATGAGCAGTTCTTC
TRBV5-6	few	NA	TRBJ1-1	CASSLSENTEAFF	TGTGCCAGCAGCTTGTCCGAAAACACTGAAGCTTTCTTT
TRBV5-1	once	NA	TRBJ1-4	CASSRSLNEKLFF	TGCGCCAGCAGTCGATCGTTAAATGAAAAACTGTTTTTT
TRBV7-3	NA	NA	TRBJ2-6	CASSVRPLSGANVLTF	TGTGCCAGCAGCGTACGGCCCCTGTCTGGGGCCAACGTCCTGACTTTC
TRBV27	few	NA	TRBJ2-1	CASSLVGASYNEQFF	TGTGCCAGCAGTTTGGTCGGGGCGTCCTACAATGAGCAGTTCTTC
TRBV7-2	NA	NA	TRBJ1-5	CASSLVGYTREVQPQHF	TGTGCCAGCAGCTTAGTGGGCTACACCCGGGAGGTTCAGCCCCAGCATTTT
TRBV6-5	NA	NA	TRBJ1-2	CAAGGAYGYTF	TGTGCCGCGGGGGGGGCCTATGGCTACACCTTC
TRBV5-1	NA	NA	TRBJ1-1	CASTLDSNTEAFF	TGCGCCAGCACTTTGGACAGCAACACTGAAGCTTTCTTT
TRBV28	NA	NA	TRBJ1-1	CASTGDTEAFF	TGTGCCAGCACAGGGGACACTGAAGCTTTCTTT
TRBV18	once	NA	TRBJ1-5	CASSLQKNSNQPQHF	TGTGCCAGCTCGCTACAGAAAAATAGCAATCAGCCCCAGCATTTT
TRBV7-2	NA	NA	TRBJ1-5	CASSLESSSQPQHF	TGTGCCAGCAGCTTGGAGTCGTCTAGTCAGCCCCAGCATTTT
TRBV7-3	NA	NA	TRBJ2-2	CASSPRGQGNTGELFF	TGTGCCAGCAGCCCTCGGGGGCAGGGGAACACCGGGGAGCTGTTTTTT
TRBV5-1	NA	NA	TRBJ1-2	CASSFSPGNYGYTF	TGCGCCAGCAGCTTCAGTCCCGGAAACTATGGCTACACCTTC
TRBV28	NA	NA	TRBJ1-5	CGAKRGGNQPQHF	TGTGGAGCAAAACGGGGGGGCAATCAGCCCCAGCATTTT
TRBV18	NA	NA	TRBJ1-1	CASSPLEGRAEAFF	TGTGCCAGCTCACCACTTGAGGGGCGGGCTGAAGCTTTCTTT
TRBV6-5	NA	NA	TRBJ2-7	CASSYDGTSYEQYF	TGTGCCAGCAGTTACGACGGGACATCCTACGAGCAGTACTTC
TRBV7-2	once	TRBD2	TRBJ2-5	CASSLSTSLRTQYF	TGTGCCAGCAGCTTATCGACTAGCCTCCGGACCCAGTACTTC
TRBV28	NA	NA	TRBJ1-4	CASTTRQGYGNEKLFF	TGTGCCAGCACCACTCGCCAGGGGTATGGTAATGAAAAACTGTTTTTT
TRBV6-1	NA	NA	TRBJ1-1	CASSVGGTEAFF	TGTGCCAGCAGTGTAGGGGGCACTGAAGCTTTCTTT
TRBV7-9	NA	TRBD1	TRBJ2-7	CASSSRQGVEQYF	TGTGCCAGCAGCTCCCGACAGGGGGTGGAGCAGTACTTC
TRBV30	NA	NA	TRBJ1-6	CAWSEQINSPLHF	TGTGCCTGGAGTGAACAGATTAATTCACCCCTCCACTTT
TRBV7-9	NA	NA	TRBJ2-3	CASSSGTLMQDTQYF	TGTGCCAGCAGCTCCGGGACTCTCATGCAAGATACGCAGTATTTT
TRBV29-1	NA	NA	TRBJ1-2	CSVEIREDYGYTF	TGCAGCGTTGAAATCCGGGAAGACTATGGCTACACCTTC
TRBV4-3	NA	NA	TRBJ1-1	CASSQVQGLSTEAFF	TGCGCCAGCAGCCAAGTACAGGGCTTGTCCACTGAAGCTTTCTTT
TRBV5-1	NA	TRBD2	TRBJ2-3	CASSLATSGDTDTQYF	TGCGCCAGCAGCTTGGCGACTAGCGGGGACACAGATACGCAGTATTTT
TRBV21-1	NA	NA	TRBJ2-5	CASSHPRGVRAETQYF	TGTGCCAGCAGCCACCCCCGGGGGGTACGTGCTGAGACCCAGTACTTC
TRBV7-2	NA	TRBD1	TRBJ1-5	CASSPGQNSNQPQHF	TGTGCCAGCAGCCCGGGACAGAATAGCAATCAGCCCCAGCATTTT